This T cell receptor (beta chain) was observed in a study of beta chain features in type 1 diabetes. The sequenced template was cDNA made from the entire isolated RNA. This table comes from immunoSEQ multiplex PCR, and its TCRdb copy is limited to in-frame clones, with some not included. This sample carries approximately 250,000 clones, roughly 11% of them seen once, and the ten largest clones take 0.017%. The CDR3 has 13 amino acids. Per germline, CDR1 SQVTM and CDR2 ANQGSEA. Trimming shortened V by 7 bases and J by 0 bases, and 13 bases separated the two germline ends. About this clone itself: The antigen remains unidentified.

General observations from the study: Shorter TCRB CDR3s, moderately but significantly so, marked every one of the four CD4+ subsets in Type 1 diabetes patients.

Sequences were obtained from naive CD4+ T cells from blood. V usage is TRBV29-1 and J usage is TRBJ2-7; D is possibly TRBD1 (5 bases). This TCR was sampled from a man younger than 45 with type 1 diabetes. For the CDR3, the DNA is TGCAGCGCCTCGGACACCCGCTCCTACGAGCAGTACTTC. Its protein product is CSASDTRSYEQYF.